Reported below is one TCR beta chain. Its antigen has not been determined. It has no much larger one-base neighbor in the sample; base qualities were not kept. The data derive from a study of cytomegalovirus exposure and HLA in healthy donors (dated by TCRdb to between 2016 and 2019). In the study overall: An earlier analysis of approximately 590 of the donors reported about 250 Gb of sequence data and around 110 million unique TCR beta sequences from some 180 million T cells. An early release that covered fewer than 750 HLA-typed donors contained approximately 300 gigabases of sequencing data and 85 million to 100 million unique TCR sequences. Among the roughly 430 genotyped donors, roughly 80% belonged to the genetic ancestry cluster associated with self-reported Caucasian donors. The aim of the study was to test whether cataloging public T cell receptors could identify signatures of past pathogen exposure. The study used immunosequencing to profile the T cell repertoires of 666 subjects and linked those repertoires to cytomegalovirus serostatus. A separate validation cohort of over 95 different subjects was used in addition to the 666-subject first cohort. The study combined high-throughput TCR immunosequencing, statistical association of individual TCRs with disease status, and machine learning to predict cytomegalovirus infection status. In a later analysis, previously published TCR beta repertoires from 670 or so donors were re-analyzed and high-resolution HLA genotyping was added so that TCR occurrence patterns could be studied. Rather than using new phenotypic data, the later analysis identified candidate immune exposures from TCR beta sequences and from how often those sequences occurred across donors. An earlier analysis of 587 of the donors used high-throughput TCR beta sequencing to judge whether each TCR beta V gene segment behaved as functional or pseudogenic. Alongside the repertoire data, information on donor age, sex, ethnicity and CMV serostatus was compiled. A later genetic analysis used genome-wide SNP genotypes for about 65% of the roughly 700 donors, treating that subset as a discovery cohort. Every discovery cohort repertoire had been produced on one sequencing platform. Class I and class II HLA loci were covered by the typing at four-digit resolution. Typing coverage differed by locus: A, B, C, DRB1 and DQB1 were typed in roughly 620-630 donors, DQA1 in around 500, DPA1 in 606, and DPB1 in just under 490. A few DR-DQ haplotypes were treated as single units for association and clustering because of strong linkage in the cohort. Among 398 genotyped donors of the cohort, an average of approximately 230,000 unique TCR beta nucleotide sequences were sequenced per donor, around 20% of them non-productive.

Summary of the overall study and its limitations: Three of the identified cytomegalovirus-associated TCR beta chains were confirmed in vitro to be specific for cytomegalovirus antigens. Most TCR sequences were seen in very few donors, while some public TCRs were found in many individuals. Sequencing depth was assumed to be roughly uniform across donors in the presence/absence analyses, though that assumption may not hold. Linkage disequilibrium might explain the correlated functional status among segregating V segments, but an unknown experimental factor could not be excluded. A further reported finding was that TCR beta sequences accurately predicted the HLA-A and HLA-B alleles for most subjects in the first cohort. The authors suggested that the approach could potentially be extended to other disease states and immunological phenotypes. Because some donors lacked HLA typing at each locus, the association tests relied only on the typed subset. The only immune exposure information available for the cohort was CMV serostatus. In a later genetic analysis, fewer N-insertions in productive TCRs were reported among donors in an Asian-associated ancestry cluster than the roughly 640-donor mean. Assigning TCR associations to individual alleles was difficult when HLA alleles, especially DR and DQ, strongly co-occurred. The cohort was sequenced for TCR beta chains only, and without alpha or paired-chain data the features that could be detected were limited. Around 16 rarely observed V segments, including chromosome 9 orphons, were excluded from the earlier analysis of approximately 500 of the donors because counts were too low. A later genetic analysis associated a missense DCLRE1C variant with V-gene and J-gene trimming of TCR beta chains, and an independent cohort replicated the association. Some IMGT-functional V segments, including TRBV6-2 and TRBV6-3, could not be distinguished by the 87-base-pair reads and were therefore excluded. Most CMV-associated TCR beta chains appeared to be HLA-restricted in a later analysis, and the HLA associations seemed to be driven largely by CMV exposure. In both the original and validation cohorts, the classifier was reported to diagnose cytomegalovirus status with high specificity and sensitivity. In the study, about 150 TCR beta chains were listed as associated with cytomegalovirus. A later analysis associated roughly 17,000 TCR beta sequences with specific HLA alleles at a false discovery rate of 0.05. In a later analysis, HLA-associated TCR beta chains showed more clonal expansion and lower generation probabilities than non-associated chains that were equally common. The sequencing pipeline was judged likely to have produced a cluster of highly shared sequence variants as a technical artifact. In an earlier analysis of roughly 500 of the donors, most TCR beta V segments appeared in productive rearrangements about 90% or about 30% of the time, broadly matching IMGT annotations. According to a later analysis, TCR association rates differed among HLA loci, with DRB1 alleles showing the most associated TCRs and HLA-C alleles showing the fewest. In a later analysis, several top co-occurrence clusters were reported to appear linked to parvovirus B19, influenza, CMV and Epstein-Barr virus.

The cohort consisted of approximately 670 healthy bone marrow donors. All cohort members were sampled while nominally healthy, although unrecorded immune exposures were likely present. The donor was CMV seronegative and belonged to the group of around 350 seronegative cohort members. Each donor provided a peripheral blood sample, and peripheral blood mononuclear cells were used for TCR beta sequencing. The Qiagen DNeasy Blood Extraction Kit was used to extract genomic DNA from the blood cell samples. The method was the immunoSEQ multiplex PCR assay. A mixture of 60 forward primers for TCR Vbeta segments and 13 reverse primers for TCR Jbeta segments was used in the multiplex PCR. A multiplex PCR assay on genomic DNA amplified the CDR3 region of rearranged TCR beta genes. The Illumina HiSeq System was used to sequence the amplified TCR beta libraries as 87-base-pair reads. For the original study's pipeline: A later analysis tallied around 82 million unique TCR beta chains across the 600 to 700 repertoires, and about 12 million of those chains were shared by two or more donors. Raw reads were error-corrected and collapsed into unique sequences with a nearest-neighbor algorithm that merged closely related sequences to remove PCR and sequencing errors. V, D and J gene segments were assigned by aligning CDR3 sequences to IMGT reference sequences. For a sequence to be retained, a match of at least six nucleotides was required to both a V gene segment and a J gene segment. A rearrangement was called productive if the CDR3 had no stop codons and remained in frame with V and J, and every other rearrangement was called non-productive. Following IMGT convention, CDR3 was defined as the stretch from the second conserved V-encoded cysteine to the conserved J-encoded phenylalanine. The earlier analysis of about 590 of the donors excluded sequences that lacked an unambiguous match to a single V gene segment. An earlier analysis of 500 to 600 of the donors classified V segments as functional when productive rearrangements were above 56.7% and as segregating when the standard deviation between donors was above 5%. To diagnose cytomegalovirus status from the catalog of TCR beta chain sequences, a statistical classification framework was built. In a later analysis, V and J genes were assigned by comparing TCR nucleotide sequences against IMGT/GENE-DB human TR gene sequences. The TCRdist pipeline was used in a later analysis to assign CDR3 sequences and most-parsimonious VDJ recombination scenarios. In a later analysis, each TCR beta chain was defined by its CDR3 amino acid sequence together with its V-gene family, and reads lacking a unique V-gene family were excluded. A later analysis removed several hundred highly shared, low-generation-probability nucleotide sequences to deal with suspected cross-contamination and a sequencing artifact. For each public chain, a later analysis derived a clonal expansion index from normalized ranks of inferred template counts within each repertoire. A later analysis computed generation probabilities with a VDJ recombination model fitted to out-of-frame rearrangements, and checked the results against IGoR. In a later analysis, TCR-TCR, TCR-HLA and TCR-CMV co-occurrence was scored with hypergeometric tests, and a repertoire-size bias correction was applied to TCR pairs. In a later analysis, false discovery rates were estimated by permuting HLA or CMV assignments 20 times. A later analysis grouped co-occurring TCRs with DBSCAN, adding TCRdist sequence similarity when clustering within HLA-allele-positive subsets. Repertoires with fewer than 30,000 or more than 120,000 public chains were left out of co-occurrence clustering, as were roughly five repertoires with anomalous nucleotide sharing. The immuneACCESS repertoire file appears here via TCRdb, limited to in-frame rearrangements. These files lack a portion of the clones; in checked studies, under half of the deficit traces to unresolved V genes, and the cause of the others is not known. The D gene and trimming were derived from the DNA, and the V and J assignments and clone size from that table. The sample table contains some 120,000 clones; only one count was recorded for 80% of them. Clones ranked in the top ten supply 2.5% to 3.5% of the sample.

The germline V gene supplies CDR1 KGHSH and CDR2 LQKENI. V sheds 3 bases and J sheds 4 bases, leaving 12 bases between their ends. The CDR3, from cysteine to phenylalanine, totals 14 residues. The retained sequence is limited to the CDR3, 42 bases, with the frame set at the first base. Sequenced sample: PBMCs. The V and J segments used are TRBV18 and TRBJ1-1; tentative D gene TRBD1, with 5 bases matching. The receptor was isolated from a male donor in good health and CMV-seronegative. CDR3 sequence: CASSPLSDSTEAFF. At the DNA level, the sequence is TGTGCCAGCTCACCCTTATCCGACAGCACTGAAGCTTTCTTT.